This TCR beta chain was retrieved from a study of blood T cells in healthy people across ages. Combining a sample-barcoded 5' primer with a J-beta primer mix, a second PCR ran for roughly 6 to 12 cycles. TCRdb reprocessed the 5' RACE reads with MiXCR, giving one entry per CDR3 protein. The profile shows approximately 670,000 distinct CDR3 sequences, 40% to 45% of them singletons. Peripheral blood from each donor was collected in a volume of about 9.9 milliliters. The germline gives CDR1 ENHRY, CDR2 SYGVKD. This CDR3 region has 15 residues. Trimming cost V 5 bases and J 0 bases, with 11 bases left between them.

Sequenced input: blood. This chain uses TRBV10-3 with TRBJ1-5; a weak D match, TRBD1 (5 bases). This clonotype was obtained from an elderly man in good health. CDR3 coding DNA: TGTGCCATCAGTCCCGGGGGAGATAGCAATCAGCCCCAGCATTTT. Its translation is CAISPGGDSNQPQHF.